Listed below are T cell receptor beta chains from one sample, sequenced in a study of cytomegalovirus exposure and HLA in healthy donors. Assay: immunoSEQ multiplex PCR; the TCRdb copy retains only in-frame clones and omits some. Among more than 95,000 clones listed, around 81% were seen once. Material for sequencing was PBMCs. The origin of the receptors is a woman aged 25 to 39 in good health and CMV-seronegative. The CDR3 runs from the conserved cysteine through the conserved F or W. Each record gives: clone size, D gene, V gene, J gene, CDR3 DNA, CDR3 protein. A D gene is named only where the DNA matches it firmly. The size of a clone is reported for some rows only, either as once, few or many, or as a class for expanded clones.

size: -
D: TRBD1
V: TRBV4-1
J: TRBJ2-7
DNA: TGCGCCAGCAGCGCTAACAGGGGGAGCGAGCAGTACTTC
CDR3: CASSANRGSEQYF

size: -
D: -
V: TRBV7-9
J: TRBJ2-7
DNA: TGTGCCAGCAATCCGGGCGCAGCGGCAGAGGAGCAGTACTTC
CDR3: CASNPGAAAEEQYF

size: -
D: -
V: TRBV19
J: TRBJ2-7
DNA: TGTGCCAGTAGTAATCAGGGCATCTACGAGCAGTACTTC
CDR3: CASSNQGIYEQYF

size: -
D: -
V: TRBV27
J: TRBJ2-2
DNA: TGTGCCAGCAGTACGATCGGGTTCGCGAACACCGGGGAGCTGTTTTTT
CDR3: CASSTIGFANTGELFF

size: -
D: -
V: TRBV7-2
J: TRBJ2-5
DNA: TGTGCCAGCAGCTTGAGAGGTGGCGGGCGGAAAGAGACCCAGTACTTC
CDR3: CASSLRGGGRKETQYF

size: -
D: -
V: TRBV30
J: TRBJ2-1
DNA: TGTGCCTGGACTAGCGCGCGTGAGCAGTTCTTC
CDR3: CAWTSAREQFF

size: -
D: -
V: TRBV5-8
J: TRBJ2-7
DNA: TGTGCCAGCAGCTTCACAGGGCCCACCTACGAGCAGTACTTC
CDR3: CASSFTGPTYEQYF

size: -
D: -
V: TRBV6-6
J: TRBJ1-6
DNA: TGTGCCAGCAGTATCAGGGGATTGGATAATTCACCCCTCCACTTT
CDR3: CASSIRGLDNSPLHF

size: few
D: TRBD1
V: TRBV7-9
J: TRBJ2-7
DNA: TGTGCCAGCAGCGAGATGCAGACAGGGGGTCTCGAGCAGTACTTC
CDR3: CASSEMQTGGLEQYF

size: -
D: -
V: TRBV25-1
J: TRBJ1-2
DNA: TGTGCCAGCGCTAACTACTATGGCTACACCTTC
CDR3: CASANYYGYTF

size: -
D: TRBD1
V: TRBV5-4
J: TRBJ2-1
DNA: TGTGCCAGCAGCTTGGGACAGGGACATAGCTCCTACAATGAGCAGTTCTTC
CDR3: CASSLGQGHSSYNEQFF

size: -
D: TRBD2
V: TRBV19
J: TRBJ2-3
DNA: TGTGCCAGTAGTCCTAGCGGGAGGTCCACAGATACGCAGTATTTT
CDR3: CASSPSGRSTDTQYF

size: -
D: TRBD1
V: TRBV15
J: TRBJ1-2
DNA: TGTGCCACCAGCAGGATTACAGGGGACGGTGGCTACACCTTC
CDR3: CATSRITGDGGYTF

size: once
D: TRBD1
V: TRBV7-2
J: TRBJ1-4
DNA: TGTGCCAGCAGCACGACAGGGGGGAGGCTGTTTTTT
CDR3: CASSTTGGRLFF

size: -
D: TRBD1
V: TRBV11-2
J: TRBJ2-5
DNA: TGTGCCAGCAGCTTAGATGGACAGGGCACGGAGACCCAGTACTTC
CDR3: CASSLDGQGTETQYF

size: -
D: TRBD1
V: TRBV7-9
J: TRBJ1-2
DNA: TGTTCCAGCAGCTTAGCGGGAGGTTGGACAGGGGTCGATGGCTACACCTTC
CDR3: CSSSLAGGWTGVDGYTF

size: -
D: -
V: TRBV4-1
J: TRBJ2-3
DNA: TGCGCCAGCAGCCAATTCCGATCGCGTCTAGGCACAGATACGCAGTATTTT
CDR3: CASSQFRSRLGTDTQYF

size: -
D: -
V: TRBV6-6
J: TRBJ2-2
DNA: TGTGCCAGCAGTTCAGACAAGCCATTAAGCCGCGGGGAGCTGTTTTTT
CDR3: CASSSDKPLSRGELFF

size: -
D: TRBD1
V: TRBV11-3
J: TRBJ2-5
DNA: TGTGCCAGCAGCCAACGTCCGGGACAGGGGGAAGAGACCCAGTACTTC
CDR3: CASSQRPGQGEETQYF

size: -
D: TRBD2
V: TRBV28
J: TRBJ2-7
DNA: TGTGCCAGCAGTTTTCCGGGGAGGGGCGAGCAGTACTTC
CDR3: CASSFPGRGEQYF

size: -
D: -
V: TRBV4-1
J: TRBJ2-5
DNA: TGCGCCAGCAGCCAAGATGCGGATTTGGGGACCCAGTACTTC
CDR3: CASSQDADLGTQYF

size: -
D: TRBD2
V: TRBV11-1
J: TRBJ2-5
DNA: TGTGCCAGCAGCTGGGGCCGGACTAGCGGCCAAGAGACCCAGTACTTC
CDR3: CASSWGRTSGQETQYF

size: -
D: TRBD2
V: TRBV18
J: TRBJ2-1
DNA: TGTGCCAGCTCACCGCAGACTAGCGGGAGGGAAGAGCAGTTCTTC
CDR3: CASSPQTSGREEQFF

size: -
D: -
V: TRBV5-1
J: TRBJ1-1
DNA: TGCGCCAGCAGCTTGATGCGGGGTGCGAACACTGAAGCTTTCTTT
CDR3: CASSLMRGANTEAFF

size: -
D: -
V: TRBV7-9
J: TRBJ2-7
DNA: TGTGCCAGCAGCAACCGACTAGGGGAGCAGTACTTC
CDR3: CASSNRLGEQYF

size: -
D: TRBD1
V: TRBV4-1
J: TRBJ2-1
DNA: TGCGCCAGCAGCCAAGAGGGGACAGGGGGCACTTACAATGAGCAGTTCTTC
CDR3: CASSQEGTGGTYNEQFF

size: -
D: TRBD1
V: TRBV15
J: TRBJ1-2
DNA: TGTGCCACCAGCAGGCCGGGACAGGGGAACTATGGCTACACCTTC
CDR3: CATSRPGQGNYGYTF

size: -
D: -
V: TRBV2
J: TRBJ1-1
DNA: TGTGCCAGCTCCGTCAGAGCTTTCTTT
CDR3: CASSVRAFF

size: -
D: TRBD1
V: TRBV15
J: TRBJ1-2
DNA: TGTGCCACCAGCAGTGACAGGGGTGACTATGGCTACACCTTC
CDR3: CATSSDRGDYGYTF

size: -
D: -
V: TRBV28
J: TRBJ2-5
DNA: TGTGCCAGCAGTTCCGGGACTGATGAGTCCCAGTACTTC
CDR3: CASSSGTDESQYF

size: -
D: -
V: TRBV18
J: TRBJ2-5
DNA: TGTGCCAGCTCCCCCGGGTCGGACCAAGAGACCCAGTACTTC
CDR3: CASSPGSDQETQYF

size: -
D: -
V: TRBV10-3
J: TRBJ1-2
DNA: TGTGCCAGCCGCGTTTCCGGGGATACCTATGGCTACACCTTC
CDR3: CASRVSGDTYGYTF

size: -
D: TRBD1
V: TRBV5-6
J: TRBJ2-7
DNA: TGTGCCAGCATTCTATCGGACAGGTTATCCTACGAGCAGTACTTC
CDR3: CASILSDRLSYEQYF